This T cell receptor (beta chain) was documented in a study of shared clonotypes between healthy human individuals. The healthy adult donors were HIV-negative and reported no recent acute infections or vaccinations. The table came from immunoSEQ multiplex PCR; TCRdb's copy has only in-frame clones and leaves some out. This sample carries under 600,000 clones, approximately 97% of them seen once, and the ten largest clones take roughly 0.05%. Turning to this clone: Its antigen is as yet unknown.

Germline loops: CDR1 GTSNPN, CDR2 SVGIG (reference sequence). Trimming left V 0 bases short and J 7 bases short, with 10 bases between. The length of the CDR3 is 13 residues. General study findings and limits: In the sorted subsets, rarefaction showed sequencing was incomplete despite large depth.

V is TRBV30 and J is TRBJ2-1, with D unresolved. The receptor's source is a woman aged 25 to 39 in good health. Sample: naive CD4+ T cells sorted from blood. Subset defined: CD45RA+ positively selected. The CDR3, as DNA: TGTGCCTGGAGTGTGGGCTTACGGAATGAGCAGTTCTTC. This encodes CAWSVGLRNEQFF.